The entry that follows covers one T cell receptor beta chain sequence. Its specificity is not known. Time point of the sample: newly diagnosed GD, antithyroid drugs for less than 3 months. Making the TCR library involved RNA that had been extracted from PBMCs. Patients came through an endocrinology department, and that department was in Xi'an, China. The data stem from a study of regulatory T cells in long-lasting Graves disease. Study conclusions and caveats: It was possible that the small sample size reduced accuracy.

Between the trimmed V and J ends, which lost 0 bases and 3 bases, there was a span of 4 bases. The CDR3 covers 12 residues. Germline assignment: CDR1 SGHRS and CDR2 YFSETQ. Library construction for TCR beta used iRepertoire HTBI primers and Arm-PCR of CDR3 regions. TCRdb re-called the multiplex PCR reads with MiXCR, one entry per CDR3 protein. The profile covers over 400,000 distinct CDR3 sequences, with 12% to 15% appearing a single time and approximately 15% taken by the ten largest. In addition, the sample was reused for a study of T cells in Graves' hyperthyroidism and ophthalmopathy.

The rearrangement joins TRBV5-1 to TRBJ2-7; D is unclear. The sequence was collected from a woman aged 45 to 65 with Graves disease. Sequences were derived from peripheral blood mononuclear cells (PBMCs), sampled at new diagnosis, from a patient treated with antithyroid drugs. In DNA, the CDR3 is TGCGCCAGCAGCTTGGATCACTACGAGCAGTACTTC. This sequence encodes CASSLDHYEQYF.